This note documents a single TCR beta chain sequence. The data belong to a study of blood T cell repertoires in COVID-19. Whole-study context: Sample material is recorded as cDNA or gDNA derived from T cells, B-cell-depleted T cells, or PBMCs.

The assay was immunoSEQ multiplex PCR, and TCRdb's table has in-frame clones only and misses some. The sample records about 170,000 clones, about 85% being singletons. The CDR3 is 14 amino acids. V shed 5 bases and J shed 3 bases, with 13 bases lying between them. CDR1 and CDR2 (germline): SGHVS, FQNEAQ. The receptor was derived from a man in his sixties who had recovered from COVID-19. This chain links TRBV7-8 with TRBJ1-1; tentatively, D is TRBD1 (6 bases). The sample was peripheral blood. CDR3 amino acids: CASSPLQGYTEAFF. The CDR3 nucleotides are TGTGCCAGCAGCCCACTACAGGGATACACTGAAGCTTTCTTT.